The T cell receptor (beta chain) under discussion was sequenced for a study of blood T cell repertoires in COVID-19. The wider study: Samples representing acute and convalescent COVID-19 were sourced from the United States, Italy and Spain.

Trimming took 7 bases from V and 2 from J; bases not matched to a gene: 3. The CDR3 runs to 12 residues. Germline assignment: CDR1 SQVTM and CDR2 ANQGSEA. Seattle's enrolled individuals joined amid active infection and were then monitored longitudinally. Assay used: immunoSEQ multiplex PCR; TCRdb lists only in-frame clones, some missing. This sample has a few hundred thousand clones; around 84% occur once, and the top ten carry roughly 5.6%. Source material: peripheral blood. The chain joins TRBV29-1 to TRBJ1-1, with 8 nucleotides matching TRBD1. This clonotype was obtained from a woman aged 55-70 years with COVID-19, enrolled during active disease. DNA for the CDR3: TGCAGCGCAGACAGGGGTAACACTGAAGCTTTCTTT. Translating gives CSADRGNTEAFF.